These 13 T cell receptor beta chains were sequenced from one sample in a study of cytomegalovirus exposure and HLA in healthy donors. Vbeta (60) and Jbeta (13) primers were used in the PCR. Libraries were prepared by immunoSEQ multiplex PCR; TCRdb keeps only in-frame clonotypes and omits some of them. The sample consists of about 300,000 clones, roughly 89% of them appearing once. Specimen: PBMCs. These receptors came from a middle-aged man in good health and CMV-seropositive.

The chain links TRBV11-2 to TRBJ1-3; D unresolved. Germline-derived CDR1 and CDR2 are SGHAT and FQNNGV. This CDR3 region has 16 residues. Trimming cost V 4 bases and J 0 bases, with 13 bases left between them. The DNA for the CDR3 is TGTGCCAGCAGCTCAACCCTCGGGAGCTCTGGAAACACCATATATTTT. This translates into CASSSTLGSSGNTIYF.

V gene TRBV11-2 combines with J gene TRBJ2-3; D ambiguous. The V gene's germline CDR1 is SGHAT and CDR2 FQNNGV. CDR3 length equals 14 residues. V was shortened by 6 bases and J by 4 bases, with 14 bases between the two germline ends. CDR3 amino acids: CASRPTVPPDTQYF. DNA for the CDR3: TGTGCCAGCAGGCCTACAGTACCCCCAGATACGCAGTATTTT.

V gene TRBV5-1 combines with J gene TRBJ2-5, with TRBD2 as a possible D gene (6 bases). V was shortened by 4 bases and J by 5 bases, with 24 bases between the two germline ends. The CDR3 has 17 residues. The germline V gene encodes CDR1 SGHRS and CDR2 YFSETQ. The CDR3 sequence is CASSTIPGLHPPETQYF. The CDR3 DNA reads TGCGCCAGCAGCACGATACCGGGACTGCACCCTCCGGAGACCCAGTACTTC.

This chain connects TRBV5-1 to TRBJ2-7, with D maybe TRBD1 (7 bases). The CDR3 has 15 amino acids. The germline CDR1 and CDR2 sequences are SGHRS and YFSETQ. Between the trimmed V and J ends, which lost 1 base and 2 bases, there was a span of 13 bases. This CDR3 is CASSLSGGNAYEQYF. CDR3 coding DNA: TGCGCCAGCAGCTTGTCAGGGGGGAACGCCTACGAGCAGTACTTC.

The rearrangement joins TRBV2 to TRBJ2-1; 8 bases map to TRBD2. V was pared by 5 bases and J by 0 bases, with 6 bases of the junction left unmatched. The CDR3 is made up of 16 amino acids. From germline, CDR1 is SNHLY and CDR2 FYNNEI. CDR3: CASSLTSGSSYNEQFF. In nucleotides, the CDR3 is TGTGCCAGCAGTCTCACTAGCGGCAGCTCCTACAATGAGCAGTTCTTC.

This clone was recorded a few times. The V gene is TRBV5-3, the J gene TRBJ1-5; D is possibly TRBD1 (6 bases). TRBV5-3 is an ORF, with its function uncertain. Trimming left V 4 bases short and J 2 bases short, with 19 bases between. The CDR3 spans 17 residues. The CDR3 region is CARSPLGGRVGNQPQHF. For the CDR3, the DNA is TGTGCCAGAAGCCCACTCGGGGGGCGGGTTGGCAATCAGCCCCAGCATTTT.

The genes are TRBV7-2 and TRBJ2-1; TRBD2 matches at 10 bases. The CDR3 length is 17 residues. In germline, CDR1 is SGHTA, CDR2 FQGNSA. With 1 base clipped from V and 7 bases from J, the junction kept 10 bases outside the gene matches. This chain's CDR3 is CASSLGVPGLARNEQFF. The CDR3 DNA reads TGTGCCAGCAGCTTAGGAGTCCCGGGACTAGCGCGTAATGAGCAGTTCTTC.

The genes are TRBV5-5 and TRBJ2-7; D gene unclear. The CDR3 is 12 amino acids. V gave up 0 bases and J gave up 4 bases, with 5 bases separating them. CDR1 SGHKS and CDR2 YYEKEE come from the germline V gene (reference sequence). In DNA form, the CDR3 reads TGTGCCAGCAGCTTGGGCGTGTACGAGCAGTACTTC. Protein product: CASSLGVYEQYF.

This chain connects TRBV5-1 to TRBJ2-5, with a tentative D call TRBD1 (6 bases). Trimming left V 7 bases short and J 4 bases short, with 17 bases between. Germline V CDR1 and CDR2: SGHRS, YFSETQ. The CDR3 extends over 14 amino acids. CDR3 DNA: TGCGCCAGCGCCATAGAACAGGGTACAGAGACCCAGTACTTC. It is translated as CASAIEQGTETQYF.

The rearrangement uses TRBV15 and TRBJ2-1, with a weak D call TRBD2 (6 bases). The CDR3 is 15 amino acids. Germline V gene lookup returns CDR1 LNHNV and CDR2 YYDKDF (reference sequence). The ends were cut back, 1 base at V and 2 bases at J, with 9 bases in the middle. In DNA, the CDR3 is TGTGCCACCAGCAGAGGCGGGACGACCTACAATGAGCAGTTCTTC. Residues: CATSRGGTTYNEQFF.

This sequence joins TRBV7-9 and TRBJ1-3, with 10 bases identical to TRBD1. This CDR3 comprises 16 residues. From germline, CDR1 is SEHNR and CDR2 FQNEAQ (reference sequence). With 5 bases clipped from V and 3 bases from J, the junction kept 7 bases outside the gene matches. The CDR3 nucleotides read TGTGCCAGCAGCCCGACGGGACAGGGGTATGGAAACACCATATATTTT. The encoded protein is CASSPTGQGYGNTIYF.

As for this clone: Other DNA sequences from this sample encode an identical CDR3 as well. CDR3 residues: CASSPTGGQETQYF. The CDR3 DNA reads TGTGCCAGCTCACCGACAGGGGGGCAAGAGACCCAGTACTTC. V usage is TRBV18 and J usage is TRBJ2-5; 9 bases are shared with TRBD1. The CDR3 runs to 14 residues. Germline CDR1 and CDR2: KGHSH and LQKENI. Trimming at V came to 3 bases and at J to 2 bases, leaving 1 base not matched to a gene.

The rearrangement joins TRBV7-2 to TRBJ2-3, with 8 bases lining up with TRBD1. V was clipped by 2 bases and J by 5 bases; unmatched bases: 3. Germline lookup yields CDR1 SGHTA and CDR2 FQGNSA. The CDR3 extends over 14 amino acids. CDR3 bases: TGTGCCAGCAGCTTACCAGGGGGCGTAGATACGCAGTATTTT. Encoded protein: CASSLPGGVDTQYF.